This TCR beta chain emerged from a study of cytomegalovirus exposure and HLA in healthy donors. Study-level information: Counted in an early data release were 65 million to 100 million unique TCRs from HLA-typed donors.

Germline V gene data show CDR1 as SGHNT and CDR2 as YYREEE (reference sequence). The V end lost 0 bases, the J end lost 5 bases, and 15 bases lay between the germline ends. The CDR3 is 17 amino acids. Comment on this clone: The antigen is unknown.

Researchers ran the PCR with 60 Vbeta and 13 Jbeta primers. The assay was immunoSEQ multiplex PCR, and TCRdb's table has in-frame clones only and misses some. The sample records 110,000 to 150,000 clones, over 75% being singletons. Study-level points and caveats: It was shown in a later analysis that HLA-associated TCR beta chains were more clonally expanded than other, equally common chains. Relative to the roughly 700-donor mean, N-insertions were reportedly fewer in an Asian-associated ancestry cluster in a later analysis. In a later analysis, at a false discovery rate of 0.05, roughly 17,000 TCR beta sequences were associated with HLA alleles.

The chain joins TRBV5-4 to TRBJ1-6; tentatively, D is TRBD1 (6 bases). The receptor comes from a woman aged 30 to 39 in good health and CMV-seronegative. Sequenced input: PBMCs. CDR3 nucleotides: TGTGCCAGCAGCTTGGCCCCCTCAGACAGGAATAATTCACCCCTCCACTTT. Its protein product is CASSLAPSDRNNSPLHF.